The 15 T cell receptor beta chains reported below all come from one sample, sequenced in a study of Graves' ophthalmopathy and Graves' hyperthyroidism. RNA transcripts provided the template for amplifying TCR beta CDR3 regions. HTBI primers served in a first-round RT-PCR, which a second-round multiplex PCR followed. One entry per CDR3 protein results from TCRdb running MiXCR on the multiplex PCR reads. This table holds over a million distinct CDR3 sequences, about 38% found once. Sequenced material: peripheral blood or thyroid tissue (not recorded which). These receptors were taken from an adult man with Graves' hyperthyroidism.

The chain has TRBV10-2 and TRBJ2-5, with D perhaps given as TRBD1 or TRBD2 (5 bases each). This CDR3 contains 15 residues. V lost 3 bases and J lost 5, with 16 bases in between. CDR1 and CDR2 from the germline V gene are WSHSY and SAAADI. The CDR3 here is CASSDSGQGRETQYF. In DNA form, the CDR3 reads TGCGCCAGCAGTGACTCCGGGCAGGGACGGGAGACCCAGTACTTC.

The chain recombines TRBV5-1 with TRBJ2-2; TRBD2 might be the D (5 bases). V was trimmed by 1 base and J by 0 bases, leaving 10 bases between them. The germline V gene encodes CDR1 SGHRS and CDR2 YFSETQ. This CDR3 has 16 amino acids. Here the CDR3 reads CASSLLQRTNTGELFF. The DNA for the CDR3 is TGCGCCAGCAGCTTGTTGCAGCGGACGAACACCGGGGAGCTGTTTTTT.

The V call is TRBV12-5, the J call TRBJ1-1; 7 bases line up with TRBD1. Per the germline V gene, CDR1 is LGHNT and CDR2 is FRNRAP. The length of the CDR3 is 15 residues. Trimming removed 3 bases from V and 8 bases from J; junction bases left unmatched: 12. CDR3 in amino acids: CASGLEGQLSSEAFF. As DNA, the CDR3 is TGTGCTAGTGGTTTAGAGGGACAGCTATCCTCCGAAGCTTTCTTT.

The sample holds a few counts of this clonotype. J is TRBJ2-7 and V is TRBV5-4; TRBD1 matches 10 bases. Per germline, CDR1 SGHNT and CDR2 YYREEE (reference sequence). With 4 bases clipped from V and 1 base from J, the junction kept 5 bases outside the gene matches. The CDR3 runs to 15 residues. CDR3 bases: TGTGCCAGCAGCATATGGACAGGGGGTTCCTACGAGCAGTACTTC. Encoded protein: CASSIWTGGSYEQYF. Filled out from reference TRBV5-4 and TRBJ2-7, the complete variable domain reads ETGVTQSPTHLIKTRGQQVTLRCSSQSGHNTVSWYQQALGQGPQFIFQYYREEENGRGNFPPRFSGLQFPNYSSELNVNALELDDSALYLCASSIWTGGSYEQYFGPGTRLTVT.

At least ten counts were recorded for this clonotype. This chain joins TRBV11-2 and TRBJ2-7; D is perhaps TRBD2 (6 bases). Trimming stripped 5 bases from V and 6 bases from J, with 11 bases between. Germline-derived CDR1 and CDR2 are SGHAT and FQNNGV. The CDR3 is 12 residues long. CDR3: CASSPWGVEQYF. In nucleotides, the CDR3 is TGTGCCAGCAGCCCCTGGGGGGTCGAGCAGTACTTC.

There are many counts of this clonotype. This chain joins TRBV6-1 and TRBJ1-5; D is ambiguous. V was cut by 3 bases and J by 4 bases, with 7 bases left in between. The germline V gene has CDR1 MNHNS and CDR2 SASEGT. The CDR3 loop spans 13 amino acids. CDR3 nucleotides: TGTGCCAGCAGTGAGGGCAGGAATCAGCCCCAGCATTTT. This encodes CASSEGRNQPQHF.

This clonotype was detected only a few times. The genes are TRBV5-1 and TRBJ2-2; no clear D gene. Trimming stripped 1 base from V and 4 bases from J, with 8 bases between. The CDR3 sequence is 14 residues long. Germline V CDR1 and CDR2: SGHRS, YFSETQ. The CDR3: CASSLPQSTGELFF. The CDR3 DNA follows: TGCGCCAGCAGCTTGCCACAGTCCACCGGGGAGCTGTTTTTT. Drawing the rest from reference TRBV5-1 and TRBJ2-2, the complete variable domain is KAGVTQTPRYLIKTRGQQVTLSCSPISGHRSVSWYQQTPGQGLQFLFEYFSETQRNKGNFPGRFSGRQFSNSRSEMNVSTLELGDSALYLCASSLPQSTGELFFGEGSRLTVL.

This clonotype was seen a single time. The chain has TRBV14 and TRBJ1-3; D uncertain. The germline V and J ends were trimmed by 0 bases and 6 bases, with 15 bases remaining between them. The CDR3 sequence is 16 residues long. CDR1 is SGHDN, CDR2 FVKESK, per germline. The CDR3: CASSQDGWVSANTIYF. The CDR3 region has the DNA TGTGCCAGCAGCCAAGATGGATGGGTATCGGCAAACACCATATATTTT.

This clonotype has at least ten counts. V is TRBV2 and J is TRBJ2-5; D tentatively fits TRBD1 or TRBD2 (5 bases each). Trimming cost V 5 bases and J 1 base, with 17 bases left between them. The CDR3 has 16 residues. The germline CDR1 and CDR2 sequences are SNHLY and FYNNEI. The CDR3 protein is CASSLTGFGGQETQYF. CDR3 nucleotide sequence: TGTGCCAGCAGTCTAACAGGATTCGGAGGCCAAGAGACCCAGTACTTC.

This clonotype was recorded at least ten times. The limits of the CDR3 on the DNA are not certain, so only TCRdb's listed CDR3 is given. This chain uses TRBV4-3 with TRBJ2-7; TRBD1 is taken as the D call from the table, unchecked against the DNA. Germline CDR1 is LGHNA and CDR2 is YSLEER. The CDR3 length is 17 residues, termini included. The CDR3 protein is CASSQVRRRDIGYEQYF.

The chain combines TRBV7-9 with TRBJ1-4, with D possibly matching TRBD1 (6 bases). The CDR3 sequence is 14 residues long. Trimming removed 4 bases from V and 4 bases from J, with 10 bases in between. Germline V CDR1 and CDR2: SEHNR, FQNEAQ (reference sequence). This CDR3 reads CASSSGQFNEKLFF. CDR3 nucleotides: TGTGCCAGCAGCTCCGGACAGTTTAATGAAAAACTGTTTTTT.

Details on this clonotype: Mismatch with germline at one junction end may stem from a read error. The rearrangement joins TRBV29-1 to TRBJ2-7; D is perhaps TRBD2 (5 bases). Germline V gene data show CDR1 as SQVTM and CDR2 as ANQGSEA. The CDR3 extends over 12 amino acids. The CDR3 sequence is CSDEGSSNEQYF. The CDR3 DNA reads TGCAGTGACGAGGGCTCCTCCAACGAGCAGTACTTC.

In this sample, this clonotype turned up a few times. The chain recombines TRBV15 with TRBJ2-5; the D gene is possibly TRBD2 (6 bases). The germline V gene encodes CDR1 LNHNV and CDR2 YYDKDF (reference sequence). The CDR3 is 16 amino acids. Deletions cut 1 base from V and 4 bases from J, with 16 bases between. CDR3 DNA: TGTGCCACCAGCAGAGGCGGAGGGAGACGGGCAGAGACCCAGTACTTC. The encoded protein is CATSRGGGRRAETQYF.

This sequence joins TRBV18 and TRBJ1-2; 7 bases are shared with TRBD1. CDR1 KGHSH and CDR2 LQKENI come from the germline V gene. The CDR3 runs to 15 residues. V shed 4 bases and J 4 bases; nucleotides not matched to a gene: 9. DNA for the CDR3: TGTGCCAGCTCACTCGCTGGACAGGCCAGCTATGGCTACACCTTC. It translates to CASSLAGQASYGYTF.

With regard to this clonotype: At one end the junction does not follow the germline gene, possibly because of a read error. The rearrangement uses TRBV11-2 and TRBJ1-1, with unresolved D. The CDR3 has 16 residues. Germline V lookup: CDR1 SGHAT, CDR2 FQNNGV. CDR3 residues: CASSPELWARNTEAFF. CDR3 coding DNA: TGCGCCAGCAGCCCAGAGCTGTGGGCTAGGAACACTGAAGCTTTCTTT.